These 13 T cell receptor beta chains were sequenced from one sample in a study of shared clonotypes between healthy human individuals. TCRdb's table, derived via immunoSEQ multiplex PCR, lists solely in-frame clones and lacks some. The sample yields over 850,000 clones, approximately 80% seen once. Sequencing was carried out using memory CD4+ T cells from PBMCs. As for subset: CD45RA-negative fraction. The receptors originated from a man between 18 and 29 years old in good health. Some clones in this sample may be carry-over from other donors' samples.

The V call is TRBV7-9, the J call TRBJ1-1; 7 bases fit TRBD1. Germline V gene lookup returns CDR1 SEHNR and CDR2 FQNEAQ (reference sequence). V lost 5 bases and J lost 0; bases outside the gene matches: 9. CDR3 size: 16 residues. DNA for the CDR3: TGTGCCAGCAGCCTAAAGACAGGGCCCATGAACACTGAAGCTTTCTTT. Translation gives CASSLKTGPMNTEAFF.

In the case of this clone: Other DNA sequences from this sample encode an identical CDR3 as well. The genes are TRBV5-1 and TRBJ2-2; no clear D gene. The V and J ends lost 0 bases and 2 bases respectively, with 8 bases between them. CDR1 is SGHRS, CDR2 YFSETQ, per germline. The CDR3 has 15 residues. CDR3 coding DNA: TGCGCCAGCAGCTTGGCACAGCCTAACACCGGGGAGCTGTTTTTT. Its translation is CASSLAQPNTGELFF.

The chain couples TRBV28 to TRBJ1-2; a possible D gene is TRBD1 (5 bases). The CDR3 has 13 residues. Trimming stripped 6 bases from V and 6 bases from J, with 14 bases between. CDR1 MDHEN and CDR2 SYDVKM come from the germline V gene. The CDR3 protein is CASSLTGLDGYTF. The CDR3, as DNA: TGTGCCAGCAGCCTCACAGGCCTCGATGGCTACACCTTC.

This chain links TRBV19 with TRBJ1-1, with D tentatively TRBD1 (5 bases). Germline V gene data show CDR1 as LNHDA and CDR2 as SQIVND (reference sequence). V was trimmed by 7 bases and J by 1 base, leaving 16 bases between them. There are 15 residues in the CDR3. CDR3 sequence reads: CASNGHNGGNTEAFF. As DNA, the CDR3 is TGTGCCAGTAACGGACATAACGGAGGGAACACTGAAGCTTTCTTT.

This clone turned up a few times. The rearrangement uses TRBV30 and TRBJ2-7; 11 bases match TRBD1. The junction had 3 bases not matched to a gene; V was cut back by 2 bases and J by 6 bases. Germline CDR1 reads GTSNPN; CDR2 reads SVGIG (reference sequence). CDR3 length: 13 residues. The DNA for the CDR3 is TGTGCCTGGAGTAAAGGACAGGGGGCCGAGCAGTACTTC. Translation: CAWSKGQGAEQYF.

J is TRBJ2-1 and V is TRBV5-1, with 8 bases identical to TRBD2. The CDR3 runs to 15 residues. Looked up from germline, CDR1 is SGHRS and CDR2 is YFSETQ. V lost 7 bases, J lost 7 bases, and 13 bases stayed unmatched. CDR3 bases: TGCGCCAGCCGACGGGCGGGACTAGGGGATAATGAGCAGTTCTTC. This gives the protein CASRRAGLGDNEQFF.

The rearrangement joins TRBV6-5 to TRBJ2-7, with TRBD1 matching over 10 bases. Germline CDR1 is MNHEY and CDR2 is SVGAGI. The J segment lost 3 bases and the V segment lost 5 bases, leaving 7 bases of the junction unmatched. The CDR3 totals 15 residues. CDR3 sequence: CASSPPRTGGYEQYF. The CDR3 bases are TGTGCCAGCAGTCCGCCGAGGACAGGGGGCTACGAGCAGTACTTC.

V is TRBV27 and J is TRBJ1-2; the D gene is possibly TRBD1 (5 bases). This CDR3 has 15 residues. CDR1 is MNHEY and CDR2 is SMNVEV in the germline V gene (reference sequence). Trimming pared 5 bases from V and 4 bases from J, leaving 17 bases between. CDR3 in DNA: TGTGCCAGCAGTCCACAGGCCGGGAAGGGCTATGGCTACACCTTC. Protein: CASSPQAGKGYGYTF.

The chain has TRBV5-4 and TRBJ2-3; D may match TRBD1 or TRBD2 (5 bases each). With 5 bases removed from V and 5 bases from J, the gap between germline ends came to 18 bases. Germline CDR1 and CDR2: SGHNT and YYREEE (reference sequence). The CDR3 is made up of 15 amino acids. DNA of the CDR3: TGTGCCAGCAGACGGACAACGGGGACCGGAGATACGCAGTATTTT. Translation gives CASRRTTGTGDTQYF.

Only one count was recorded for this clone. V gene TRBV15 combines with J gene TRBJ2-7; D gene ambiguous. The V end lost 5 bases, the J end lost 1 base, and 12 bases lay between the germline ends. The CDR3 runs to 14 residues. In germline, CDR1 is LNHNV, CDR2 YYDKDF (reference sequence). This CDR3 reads CATSPSLSSYEQYF. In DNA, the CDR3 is TGTGCCACCAGCCCGTCGTTGAGTTCCTACGAGCAGTACTTC. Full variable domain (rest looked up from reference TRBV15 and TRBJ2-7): DAMVIQNPRYQVTQFGKPVTLSCSQTLNHNVMYWYQQKSSQAPKLLFHYYDKDFNNEADTPDNFQSRRPNTSFCFLDIRSPGLGDTAMYLCATSPSLSSYEQYFGPGTRLTVT.

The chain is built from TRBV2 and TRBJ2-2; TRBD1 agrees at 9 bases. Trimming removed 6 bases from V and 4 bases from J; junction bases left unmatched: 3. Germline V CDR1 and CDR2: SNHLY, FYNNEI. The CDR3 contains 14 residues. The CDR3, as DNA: TGTGCCAGCAGACAGGGGGCGGGCACCGGGGAGCTGTTTTTT. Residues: CASRQGAGTGELFF.

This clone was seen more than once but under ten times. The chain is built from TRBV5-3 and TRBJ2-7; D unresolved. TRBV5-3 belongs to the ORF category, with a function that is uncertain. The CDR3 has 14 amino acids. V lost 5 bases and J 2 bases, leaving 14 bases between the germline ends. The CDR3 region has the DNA TGTGCCAGAAGTACGATCCAGTCCCCCTACGAGCAGTACTTC. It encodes CARSTIQSPYEQYF.

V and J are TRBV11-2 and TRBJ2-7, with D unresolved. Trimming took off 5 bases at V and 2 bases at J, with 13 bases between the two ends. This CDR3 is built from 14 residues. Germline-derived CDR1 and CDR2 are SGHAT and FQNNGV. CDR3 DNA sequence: TGTGCCAGCAGCCGAGGTGAGGCGACCTACGAGCAGTACTTC. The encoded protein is CASSRGEATYEQYF.